This TCR beta chain is drawn from a study of OX40 agonist ivuxolimab in advanced cancers. On the study more broadly: With a range of roughly 20 to 80, age averaged about 58 years, and 75% to 90% were male.

V dropped 4 bases and J dropped 7 bases, with 15 bases sitting between them. The germline V gene has CDR1 SGDLS and CDR2 YYNGEE. The CDR3 covers 14 residues. Study outcomes and limitations: Expanded clones were, on average, more numerous in CD8+ T cells than in CD4+.

Assay used: immunoSEQ multiplex PCR; TCRdb lists only in-frame clones, some missing. Of 40,000 to 45,000 clones detected, 85% to 95% appear once; the ten largest clones hold nearly 15%. As concerns this clone: Its antigen remains unidentified.

This chain links TRBV9 with TRBJ2-1, with D possibly being TRBD2 (7 bases). The TCR was taken from an adult with an advanced solid tumor such as melanoma, head and neck, liver or kidney cancer. This sample comprised CD4+ or CD8+ T cells sorted from blood, obtained in a trial of the OX40 agonist ivuxolimab. In DNA, the CDR3 is TGTGCCAGCAGCACGGAGAGCGGGACAAATGAGCAGTTCTTC. Translating gives CASSTESGTNEQFF.